Below, one T cell receptor (beta chain) is given with its context. In the study's own analysis: Reference gene primers were amplified, and this amplification served to estimate nucleated cell counts. The method was immunoSEQ multiplex PCR; TCRdb's version includes in-frame clones alone and lacks a portion of them. V, J and clone size are taken as reported in that table, and D and trimming were inferred from the DNA itself. The table records over 70,000 clones, roughly 78% of them present only once. Germline CDR1 is MNHEY and CDR2 is SVGEGT. Germline trimming cut 0 bases from V and 2 bases from J; bases unmatched to any gene: 3. This CDR3 contains 17 residues. The data belong to a study of blood T cell repertoires in COVID-19. Whole-study context: The samples span acute and convalescent COVID-19 from the United States, Italy and Spain. PBMCs, B-cell-depleted T cells, or T cells were the source of the cDNA or gDNA that made up the material.

Specimen: peripheral blood. V usage is TRBV6-2 or TRBV6-3 and J usage is TRBJ2-3; 12 nucleotides agree with TRBD2. The sequence derives from a woman between 70 and 85 years old with acute or convalescent COVID-19. The CDR3 protein is CASSYSLAGGDTDTQYF. The CDR3 region has the DNA TGTGCCAGCAGTTACTCCCTAGCGGGAGGGGACACAGATACGCAGTATTTT.